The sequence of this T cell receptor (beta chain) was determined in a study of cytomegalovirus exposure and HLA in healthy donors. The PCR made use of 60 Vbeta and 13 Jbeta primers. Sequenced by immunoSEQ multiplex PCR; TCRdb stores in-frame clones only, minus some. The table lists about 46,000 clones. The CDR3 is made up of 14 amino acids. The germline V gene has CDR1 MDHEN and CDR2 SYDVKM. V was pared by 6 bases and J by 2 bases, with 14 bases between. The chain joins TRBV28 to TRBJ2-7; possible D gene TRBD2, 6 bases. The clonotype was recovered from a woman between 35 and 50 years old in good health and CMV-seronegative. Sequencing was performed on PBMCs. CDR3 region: CASRNSGDAYEQYF. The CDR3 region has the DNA TGTGCCAGCAGAAACTCGGGGGACGCCTACGAGCAGTACTTC.